The entry below gives a single TCR beta chain sequence along with its context. Its antigen is currently unknown. PCR primers comprised 60 Vbeta and 13 Jbeta primers. Only in-frame clones appear in the TCRdb table, and some are missing; sequencing was by immunoSEQ multiplex PCR. The top ten hold more than 2% of the sample, which has under 110,000 clones, roughly 73% seen once. The sample originates from a study of cytomegalovirus exposure and HLA in healthy donors. Per germline, CDR1 SGHAT and CDR2 FQNNGV. This CDR3 has 14 amino acids. The V gene lost 1 base and the J gene lost 7 bases, with 13 bases spanning the gap. General observations from the study: Further analysis, carried out later, found HLA-associated TCR beta chains more clonally expanded than equally common other chains.

Source material: PBMCs. The receptor comes from a man aged 40-49 years in good health and CMV-seronegative. The rearrangement joins TRBV11-2 to TRBJ1-1, with D possibly matching TRBD1 (6 bases). CDR3: CASSLVQGHVEAFF. For the CDR3, the DNA is TGTGCCAGCAGCTTAGTCCAGGGGCATGTTGAAGCTTTCTTT.